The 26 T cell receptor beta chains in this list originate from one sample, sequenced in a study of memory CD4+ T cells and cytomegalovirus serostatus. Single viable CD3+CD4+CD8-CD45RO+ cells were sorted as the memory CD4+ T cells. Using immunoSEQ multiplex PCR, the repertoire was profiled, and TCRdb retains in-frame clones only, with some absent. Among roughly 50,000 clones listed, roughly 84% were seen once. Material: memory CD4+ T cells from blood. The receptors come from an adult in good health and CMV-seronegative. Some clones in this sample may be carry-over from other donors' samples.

Here the CDR3 DNA reads TGCGCCAGCAGCTTACTACTAGCGGGAGGGGGAGGCTCCTACGAGCAGTACTTC. It is translated as CASSLLLAGGGGSYEQYF. The chain carries TRBV5-1 and TRBJ2-7; TRBD2 matches at 13 bases. This CDR3 has 18 residues. Germline trimming cut 2 bases from V and 0 bases from J; bases unmatched to any gene: 8. Germline values: CDR1 SGHRS, CDR2 YFSETQ. Full variable domain (outside the CDR3, taken from reference TRBV5-1 and TRBJ2-7): KAGVTQTPRYLIKTRGQQVTLSCSPISGHRSVSWYQQTPGQGLQFLFEYFSETQRNKGNFPGRFSGRQFSNSRSEMNVSTLELGDSALYLCASSLLLAGGGGSYEQYFGPGTRLTVT.

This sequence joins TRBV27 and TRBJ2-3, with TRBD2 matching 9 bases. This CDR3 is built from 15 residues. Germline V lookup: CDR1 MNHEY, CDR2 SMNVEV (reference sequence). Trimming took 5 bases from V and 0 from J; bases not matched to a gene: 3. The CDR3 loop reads CASSVTSGSTDTQYF. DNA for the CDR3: TGTGCCAGCAGTGTAACTAGCGGGAGCACAGATACGCAGTATTTT.

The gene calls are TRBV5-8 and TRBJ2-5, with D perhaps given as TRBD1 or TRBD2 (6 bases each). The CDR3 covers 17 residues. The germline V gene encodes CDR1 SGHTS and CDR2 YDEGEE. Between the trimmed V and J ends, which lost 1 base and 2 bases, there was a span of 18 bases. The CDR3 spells CASSLRGRTSRQETQYF. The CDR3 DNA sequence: TGTGCCAGCAGCTTGCGGGGGCGAACTAGCCGACAAGAGACCCAGTACTTC.

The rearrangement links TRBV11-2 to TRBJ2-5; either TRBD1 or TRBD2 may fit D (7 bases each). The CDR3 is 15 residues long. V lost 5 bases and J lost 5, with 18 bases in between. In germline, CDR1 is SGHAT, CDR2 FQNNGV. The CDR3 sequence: CASSGGDSWRETQYF. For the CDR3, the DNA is TGTGCCAGCAGCGGGGGGGACAGCTGGCGGGAGACCCAGTACTTC.

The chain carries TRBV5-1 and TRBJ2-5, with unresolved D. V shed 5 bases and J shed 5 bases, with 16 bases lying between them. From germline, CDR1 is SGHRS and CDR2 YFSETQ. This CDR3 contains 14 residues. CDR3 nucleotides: TGCGCCAGCAGTCTTGGACGGACCTGGGAGACCCAGTACTTC. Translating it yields CASSLGRTWETQYF. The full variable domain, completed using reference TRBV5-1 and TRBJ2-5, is KAGVTQTPRYLIKTRGQQVTLSCSPISGHRSVSWYQQTPGQGLQFLFEYFSETQRNKGNFPGRFSGRQFSNSRSEMNVSTLELGDSALYLCASSLGRTWETQYFGPGTRLLVL.

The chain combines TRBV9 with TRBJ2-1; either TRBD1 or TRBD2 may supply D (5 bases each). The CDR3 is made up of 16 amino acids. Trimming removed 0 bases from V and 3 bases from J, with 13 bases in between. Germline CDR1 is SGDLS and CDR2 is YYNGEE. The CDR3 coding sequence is TGTGCCAGCAGCGTAGGTTTGGGGACCGGCTACAATGAGCAGTTCTTC. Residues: CASSVGLGTGYNEQFF. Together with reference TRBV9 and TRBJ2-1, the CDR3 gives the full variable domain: DSGVTQTPKHLITATGQRVTLRCSPRSGDLSVYWYQQSLDQGLQFLIQYYNGEERAKGNILERFSAQQFPDLHSELNLSSLELGDSALYFCASSVGLGTGYNEQFFGPGTRLTVL.

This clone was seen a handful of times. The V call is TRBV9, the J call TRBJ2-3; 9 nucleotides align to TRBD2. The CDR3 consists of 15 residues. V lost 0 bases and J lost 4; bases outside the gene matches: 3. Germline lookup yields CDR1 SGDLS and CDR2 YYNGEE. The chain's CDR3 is CASSVDGGRADTQYF. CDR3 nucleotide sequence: TGTGCCAGCAGCGTAGACGGCGGGAGGGCAGATACGCAGTATTTT.

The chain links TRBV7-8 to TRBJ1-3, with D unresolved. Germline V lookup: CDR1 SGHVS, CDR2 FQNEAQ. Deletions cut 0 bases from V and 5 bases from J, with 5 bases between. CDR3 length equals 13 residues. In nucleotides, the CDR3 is TGTGCCAGCAGCTTAGCGGCCCGAAACACCATATATTTT. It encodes CASSLAARNTIYF.

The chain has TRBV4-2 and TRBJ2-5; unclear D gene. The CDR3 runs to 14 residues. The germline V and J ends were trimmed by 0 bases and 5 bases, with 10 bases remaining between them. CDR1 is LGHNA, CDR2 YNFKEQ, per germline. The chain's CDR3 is CASSQDLVGETQYF. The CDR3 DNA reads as TGTGCCAGCAGCCAAGATCTGGTGGGGGAGACCCAGTACTTC.

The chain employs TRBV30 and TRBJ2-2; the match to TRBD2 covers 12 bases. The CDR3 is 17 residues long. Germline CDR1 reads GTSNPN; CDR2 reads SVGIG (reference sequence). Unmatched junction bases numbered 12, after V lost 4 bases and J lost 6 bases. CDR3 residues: CAWTTSGSWRLPGELFF. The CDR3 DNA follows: TGTGCCTGGACGACTAGCGGGAGTTGGAGGCTCCCCGGGGAGCTGTTTTTT.

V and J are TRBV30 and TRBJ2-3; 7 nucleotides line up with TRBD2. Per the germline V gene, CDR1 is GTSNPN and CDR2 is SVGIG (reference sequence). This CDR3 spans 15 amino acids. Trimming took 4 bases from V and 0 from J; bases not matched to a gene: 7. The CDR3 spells CAWTRLALSTDTQYF. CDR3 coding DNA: TGTGCCTGGACCAGACTAGCACTTAGCACAGATACGCAGTATTTT.

CDR3 coding DNA: TGTGCCAGCAGCTTATATGGGGAGGGTGAAAAACTGTTTTTT. It yields the protein CASSLYGEGEKLFF. The chain uses TRBV7-8 and TRBJ1-4; no clear D gene. V gave up 2 bases and J gave up 7 bases, with 11 bases separating them. CDR3 length: 14 residues. Germline V gene sequence: CDR1 SGHVS, CDR2 FQNEAQ.

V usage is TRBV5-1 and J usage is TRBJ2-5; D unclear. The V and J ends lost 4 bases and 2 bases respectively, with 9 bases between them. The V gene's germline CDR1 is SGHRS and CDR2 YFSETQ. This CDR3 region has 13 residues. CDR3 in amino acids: CASSIGAQETQYF. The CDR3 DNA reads TGCGCCAGCAGCATAGGAGCTCAAGAGACCCAGTACTTC. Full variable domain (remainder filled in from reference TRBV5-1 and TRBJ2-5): KAGVTQTPRYLIKTRGQQVTLSCSPISGHRSVSWYQQTPGQGLQFLFEYFSETQRNKGNFPGRFSGRQFSNSRSEMNVSTLELGDSALYLCASSIGAQETQYFGPGTRLLVL.

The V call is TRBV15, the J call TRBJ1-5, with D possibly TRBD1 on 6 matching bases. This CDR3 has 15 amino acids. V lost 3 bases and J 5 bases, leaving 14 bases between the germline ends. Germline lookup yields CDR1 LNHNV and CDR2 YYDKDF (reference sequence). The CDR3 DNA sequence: TGTGCCACCAGCAGCTACAGGGTCCTAGATCAGCCCCAGCATTTT. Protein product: CATSSYRVLDQPQHF.

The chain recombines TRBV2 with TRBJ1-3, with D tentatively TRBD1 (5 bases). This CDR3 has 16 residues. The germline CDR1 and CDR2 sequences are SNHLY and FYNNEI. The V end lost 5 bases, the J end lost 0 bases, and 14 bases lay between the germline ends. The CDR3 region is CASSRGLGVSGNTIYF. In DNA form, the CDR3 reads TGTGCCAGCAGTCGGGGCCTAGGAGTCTCTGGAAACACCATATATTTT.

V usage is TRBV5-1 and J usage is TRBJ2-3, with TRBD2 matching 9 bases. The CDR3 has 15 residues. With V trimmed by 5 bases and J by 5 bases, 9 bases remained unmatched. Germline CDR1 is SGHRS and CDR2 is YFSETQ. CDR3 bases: TGCGCCAGCAGTAGAGCGGGAGGCATGGGAGATACGCAGTATTTT. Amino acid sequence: CASSRAGGMGDTQYF.

The CDR3 reads CASSEDGSTEAFF. The DNA of the CDR3 is TGTGCCAGCTCCGAGGACGGGTCCACTGAAGCTTTCTTT. The chain couples TRBV18 to TRBJ1-1, with D hard to call. V lost 6 bases and J lost 4, with 12 bases in between. The CDR3 loop spans 13 amino acids. Germline V gives CDR1 KGHSH, CDR2 LQKENI.

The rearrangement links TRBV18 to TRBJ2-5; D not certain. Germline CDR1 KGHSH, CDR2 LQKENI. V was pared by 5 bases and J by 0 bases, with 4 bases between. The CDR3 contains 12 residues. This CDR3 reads CASSTYQETQYF. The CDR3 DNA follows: TGTGCCAGCTCAACGTACCAAGAGACCCAGTACTTC.

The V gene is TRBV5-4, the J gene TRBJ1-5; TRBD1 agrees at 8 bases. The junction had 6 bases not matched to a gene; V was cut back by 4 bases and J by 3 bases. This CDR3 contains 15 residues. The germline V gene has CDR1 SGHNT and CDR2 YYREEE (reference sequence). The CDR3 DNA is TGTGCCAGCAGCGCGGGACAGGACTACAATCAGCCCCAGCATTTT. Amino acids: CASSAGQDYNQPQHF.

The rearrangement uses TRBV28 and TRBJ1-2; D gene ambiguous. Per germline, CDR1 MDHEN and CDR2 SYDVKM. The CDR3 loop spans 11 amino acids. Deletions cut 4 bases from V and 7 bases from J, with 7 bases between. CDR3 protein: CASSSLRGYTF. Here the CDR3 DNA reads TGTGCCAGCAGTTCTCTACGTGGCTACACCTTC.

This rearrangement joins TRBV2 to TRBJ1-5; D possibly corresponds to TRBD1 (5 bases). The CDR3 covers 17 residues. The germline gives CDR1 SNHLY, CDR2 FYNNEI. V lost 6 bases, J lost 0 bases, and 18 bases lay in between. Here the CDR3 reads CASREVGDPNSNQPQHF. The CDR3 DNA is TGTGCCAGCAGGGAGGTGGGGGACCCTAATAGCAATCAGCCCCAGCATTTT. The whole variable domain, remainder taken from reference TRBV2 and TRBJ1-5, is EPEVTQTPSHQVTQMGQEVILRCVPISNHLYFYWYRQILGQKVEFLVSFYNNEISEKSEIFDDQFSVERPDGSNFTLKIRSTKLEDSAMYFCASREVGDPNSNQPQHFGDGTRLSIL.

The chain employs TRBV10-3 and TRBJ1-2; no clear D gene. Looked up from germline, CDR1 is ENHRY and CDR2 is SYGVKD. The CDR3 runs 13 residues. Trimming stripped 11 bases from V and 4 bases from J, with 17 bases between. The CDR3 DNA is TGTGCCGCCAGCGAGGATACTTTCTATGGCTACACCTTC. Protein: CAASEDTFYGYTF.

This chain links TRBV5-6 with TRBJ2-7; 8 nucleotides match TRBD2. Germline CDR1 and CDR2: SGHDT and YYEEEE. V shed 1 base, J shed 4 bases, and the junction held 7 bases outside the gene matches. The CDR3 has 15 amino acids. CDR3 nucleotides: TGTGCCAGCAGCTTGAGGGGACTAGTTAAGTACGAGCAGTACTTC. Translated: CASSLRGLVKYEQYF.

The CDR3 DNA reads as TGTGCCAGCAGCTCGGGACAGGGAGGTGAAAAACTGTTTTTT. This gives the protein CASSSGQGGEKLFF. V gene TRBV11-2 combines with J gene TRBJ1-4; 9 bases map to TRBD1. CDR1 is SGHAT, CDR2 FQNNGV, per germline. This CDR3 is built from 14 residues. With V trimmed by 4 bases and J by 7 bases, 4 bases remained unmatched.

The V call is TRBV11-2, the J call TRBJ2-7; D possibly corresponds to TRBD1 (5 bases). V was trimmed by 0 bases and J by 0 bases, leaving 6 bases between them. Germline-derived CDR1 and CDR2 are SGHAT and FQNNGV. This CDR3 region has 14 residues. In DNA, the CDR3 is TGTGCCAGCAGCTTAGATACAGGCTCCTACGAGCAGTACTTC. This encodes CASSLDTGSYEQYF.

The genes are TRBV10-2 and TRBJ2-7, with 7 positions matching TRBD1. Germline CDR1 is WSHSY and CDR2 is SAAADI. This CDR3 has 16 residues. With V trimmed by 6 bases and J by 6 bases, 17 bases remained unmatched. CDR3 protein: CASRDPRQGLTGEQYF. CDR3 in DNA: TGCGCCAGCAGAGACCCCCGACAGGGATTAACGGGCGAGCAGTACTTC.